This entry is about one T cell receptor (beta chain). It has no known antigen specificity. Per-nucleotide qualities are absent, and no much larger clonotype sits a single base away. TCR beta libraries were generated from genomic DNA with the immunoSEQ kit, following the manufacturer's recommendations. Library preparation used a first multiplex PCR with proprietary primers, then a second PCR adding unique barcodes, with bead cleanups after each round. A positive control reaction and a negative control reaction, both provided in the kit, were run with every batch of samples. The final libraries were assessed on an Agilent 4200 TapeStation D1000 ScreenTape, pooled by volume, and quantified by qPCR. Sequencing was performed on an Illumina NextSeq500 with a MidOutput 150-cycle cartridge, and 156 Read1 and 15 Index1 cycles were run with kit custom primers. The pooled library was loaded at roughly 0.92 pM with an approximately 21% PhiX control spike-in. The authors' pipeline ran thus. Vendor-processed data were analyzed in R, with a clonotype defined as all T cells sharing the same CDR3 nucleotide sequence. In the clone abundance analyses, frequencies were normalized to the 10,000 most abundant clones in each sample. Public T cell clones, which averaged fewer than five per sample, were excluded before analysis. A difference in abundance of at least 32-fold between compartments was used to define tumor-enriched and baseline blood-enriched clonotypes. A beta-binomial differential abundance model was used to identify clonotypes that were expanded or contracted between blood time points. Tumor-blood repertoire similarity was measured with the Baroni-Urbani and Buser coefficient, and groups were compared using two-tailed Wilcoxon tests in R. Not all clones reach the TCRdb copy of this immuneACCESS table, which keeps in-frame sequences only. Checked studies attribute under half of the gap to unresolved V genes and leave the rest unexplained. The V and J calls and clone size come from that table; D and trimming were worked out from the DNA. The sample has just under 150,000 clones on record, approximately 86% of them singletons. Clones ranked in the top ten supply less than 20% of the sample.

The time point label, read with the paper, signifies: blood 4 weeks post-SBRT, at nephrectomy. Per the publication, the treatment or condition label means: 15 Gy SBRT to primary tumor, nephrectomy 4 weeks later. Samples were obtained from a clinical trial, in which 15 Gy stereotactic body radiation therapy was delivered to primary renal cell carcinomas and nephrectomy was performed 4 weeks later. Serial peripheral blood from radiation-treated patients was sampled at baseline, 2 weeks and 4 weeks after SBRT to track tumor-enriched clonotypes. All patients had renal cell carcinoma with clear cell pathology. The QIAamp DNA Blood Mini Kit (Qiagen) was used to prepare genomic DNA for TCR sequencing. The analyses included only samples that passed all quality control checks. This sample is drawn from a study of radiation and T cells in renal cell carcinoma (dated by TCRdb to 2019 to 2021). Some background on the complete study: TCR beta sequencing covered approximately 50 samples in total, comprising 25 or so tumors and roughly 27 peripheral blood samples. The final blood draw took place at 4 weeks after radiation, the same time as nephrectomy. Across all 50 or so samples, 3,800,000 or so unique CDR3 nucleotide sequences encoding around 2,500,000 unique CDR3 amino acid sequences were identified.

V was cut back by 4 bases and J by 6 bases, leaving a gap of 10 bases between them. CDR1 and CDR2 are read off the germline V gene as MNHNS and SASEGT. Taken from cysteine to phenylalanine, the CDR3 has 14 residues. Only CDR3 DNA remains: 42 bases, in frame from the first base. General study outcomes and caveats: Because pretreatment tumor biopsies were not available, the baseline intratumoral presence of clonotypes could not be determined. An increase in top tumor clonotypes in blood was observed from baseline to 2 weeks post-radiation, followed by contraction by 4 weeks, which was taken to suggest transient expansion of tumor-resident clones. Tracking of blood repertoire dynamics stopped at four to five weeks after treatment, with no follow-up past that point. Because the trial had a single-armed design, the trial could not examine how radiation dose or scheduling affected the TCR repertoire.

The receptor comes from a woman aged 45-65 years with renal cell carcinoma. The sequence links TRBV6-1 to TRBJ1-6; the D gene assignment is ambiguous. The sequences come from blood, collected from a patient whose treatment included radiotherapy and nephrectomy. CDR3 loop: CASSVLQINSPLHF. The nucleotides are TGTGCCAGCAGTGTCTTACAGATTAATTCACCCCTCCACTTT.